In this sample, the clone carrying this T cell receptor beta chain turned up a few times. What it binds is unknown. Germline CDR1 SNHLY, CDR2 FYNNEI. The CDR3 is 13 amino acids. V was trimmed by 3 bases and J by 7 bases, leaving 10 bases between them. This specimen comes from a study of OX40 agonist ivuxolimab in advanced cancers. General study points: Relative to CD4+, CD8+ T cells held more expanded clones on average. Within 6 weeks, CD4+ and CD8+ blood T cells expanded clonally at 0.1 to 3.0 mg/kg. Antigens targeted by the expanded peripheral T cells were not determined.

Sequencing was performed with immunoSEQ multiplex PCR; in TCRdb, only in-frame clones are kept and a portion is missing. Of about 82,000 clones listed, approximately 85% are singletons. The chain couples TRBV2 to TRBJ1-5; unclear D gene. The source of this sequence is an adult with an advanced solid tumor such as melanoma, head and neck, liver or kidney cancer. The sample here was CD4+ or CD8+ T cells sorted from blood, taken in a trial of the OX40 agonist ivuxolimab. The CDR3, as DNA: TGTGCCAGCAGTGATGGGATGGAACAGCCCCAGCATTTT. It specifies CASSDGMEQPQHF.